A single sample is the source of the 2 T cell receptor beta chains below, sequenced in a study of human T cells and chemical hapten exposure. Using its own MiXCR run on the RACE reads, TCRdb lists one record per CDR3 protein. There are 70,000 to 100,000 distinct CDR3 sequences in the sample; 7.5% to 9.5% occur only once, and about 1.4% lies in the top ten. The time point denotes: patch test 1, 2 weeks after DPC sensitization. Treatment here: therapeutic diphenylcyclopropenone sensitization with weekly scalp DPC. Material: whole blood, obtained in connection with sensitization to the hapten diphenylcyclopropenone (DPC). The receptor set was obtained from a woman in her 30s with alopecia areata. Some clones in this sample may be carry-over from other donors' samples.

This clonotype was seen only a few times. The chain is built from TRBV20-1 and TRBJ1-3, with D possibly being TRBD1 (6 bases). V lost 1 base and J 0 bases, leaving 16 bases between the germline ends. Germline V gives CDR1 DFQATT, CDR2 SNEGSKA (reference sequence). The CDR3 runs 17 residues. The CDR3 DNA follows: TGCAGTGCTAGAGTCCCCGGGGGGCTAGGCTCTGGAAACACCATATATTTT. Translated, it gives CSARVPGGLGSGNTIYF.

This clonotype was counted a few times. The rearrangement uses TRBV5-6 and TRBJ1-6; the D is unclear. The CDR3 consists of 15 residues. Germline V CDR1 and CDR2: SGHDT, YYEEEE. The V end was cut by 1 base, the J end by 0 bases, with 5 bases between. The CDR3 DNA reads as TGTGCCAGCAGCTTGCCGAGCTCCTATAATTCACCCCTCCACTTT. Translating it yields CASSLPSSYNSPLHF.